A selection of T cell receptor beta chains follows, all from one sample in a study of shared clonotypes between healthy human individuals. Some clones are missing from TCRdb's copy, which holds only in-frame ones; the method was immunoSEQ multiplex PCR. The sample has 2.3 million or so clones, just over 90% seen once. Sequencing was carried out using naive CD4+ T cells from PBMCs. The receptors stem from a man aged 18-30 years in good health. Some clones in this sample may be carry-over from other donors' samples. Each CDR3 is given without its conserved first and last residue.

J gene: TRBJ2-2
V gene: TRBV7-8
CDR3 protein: ASSWGLAGVDTGELF

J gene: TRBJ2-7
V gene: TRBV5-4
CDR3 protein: ASSFGGRGYEQY

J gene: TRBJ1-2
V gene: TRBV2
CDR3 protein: ASSFGQTNYGYT

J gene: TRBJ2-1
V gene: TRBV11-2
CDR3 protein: ASSLGTAGGGNEQF

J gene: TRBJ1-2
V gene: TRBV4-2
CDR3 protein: ASSQEGGGYT

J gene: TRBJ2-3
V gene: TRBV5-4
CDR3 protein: ASSSGLAGGVADTQY

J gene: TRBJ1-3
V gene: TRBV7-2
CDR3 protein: ASSPGPWGYGNTIY

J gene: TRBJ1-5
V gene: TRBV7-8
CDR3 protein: ASSLARTGERPQH

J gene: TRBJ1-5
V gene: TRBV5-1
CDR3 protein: ASSLADSSNQPQH

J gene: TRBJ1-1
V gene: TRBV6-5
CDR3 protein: ASSYLGLEAF

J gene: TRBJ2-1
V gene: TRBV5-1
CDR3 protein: ASSPGQGNNEQF

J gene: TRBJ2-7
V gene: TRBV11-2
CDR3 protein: ASSFSGRGSYEQY

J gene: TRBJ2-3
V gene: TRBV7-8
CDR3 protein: ASSLTSGTSTDTQY

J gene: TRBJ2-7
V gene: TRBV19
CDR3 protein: ASSAELAGGSYEQY